These 19 T cell receptor beta chains were sequenced from one sample in a study of technical replicates of blood from a few donors. The data were produced by immunoSEQ multiplex PCR, yet TCRdb's version contains in-frame clones alone and is incomplete. In the table there are about 76,000 clones, 70% to 90% of which are singletons. The sample was PBMCs. The receptors were gathered from a human donor in good health. Some clones in this sample may be carry-over from other donors' samples.

The chain uses TRBV5-8 and TRBJ1-4; the D is unclear. Germline CDR1 SGHTS, CDR2 YDEGEE. Deletions cut 4 bases from V and 0 bases from J, with 10 bases between. There are 15 residues in the CDR3. The CDR3 nucleotides read TGTGCCAGCAGCCGAACAGCTGCAACTAATGAAAAACTGTTTTTT. This translates into CASSRTAATNEKLFF. Supplemented by reference TRBV5-8 and TRBJ1-4, the full variable domain reads EAGVTQSPTHLIKTRGQQATLRCSPISGHTSVYWYQQALGLGLQFLLWYDEGEERNRGNFPPRFSGRQFPNYSSELNVNALELEDSALYLCASSRTAATNEKLFFGSGTQLSVL.

The chain is built from TRBV7-2 and TRBJ2-1, with TRBD2 matching 11 bases. Germline V lookup: CDR1 SGHTA, CDR2 FQGNSA. The CDR3 consists of 15 residues. J was trimmed by 7 bases and V by 7 bases; bases with no gene match: 9. The CDR3 sequence is CASTILAGEGNEQFF. The CDR3 DNA reads as TGTGCCAGCACCATACTAGCGGGAGAGGGAAATGAGCAGTTCTTC.

The rearrangement joins TRBV13 to TRBJ2-3, with TRBD2 matching 8 bases. The germline CDR1 and CDR2 sequences are PRHDT and FYEKMQ (reference sequence). V gave up 5 bases and J gave up 1 base; unmatched junction bases: 8. There are 16 residues in the CDR3. CDR3 region: CASSPGGAGGTDTQYF. The DNA for the CDR3 is TGTGCCAGCAGCCCCGGGGGGGCCGGGGGCACAGATACGCAGTATTTT.

The chain carries TRBV4-2 and TRBJ2-5, with D uncertain. V was trimmed by 6 bases and J by 3 bases, leaving 8 bases between them. Germline CDR1 LGHNA, CDR2 YNFKEQ. The CDR3 has 12 residues. CDR3 region: CASSGREETQYF. CDR3 DNA: TGTGCCAGCAGTGGTAGAGAAGAGACCCAGTACTTC.

The chain couples TRBV5-1 to TRBJ1-1; 8 bases match TRBD1. The CDR3 loop spans 15 amino acids. The V and J ends lost 1 base and 4 bases, in that order; junction bases with no gene match: 6. The germline V gene encodes CDR1 SGHRS and CDR2 YFSETQ. CDR3: CASSLFGQGATEAFF. Written as DNA, the CDR3 is TGCGCCAGCAGCTTGTTCGGCCAGGGGGCCACTGAAGCTTTCTTT.

The genes are TRBV6-1 and TRBJ2-7, with 7 bases matching TRBD2. The CDR3 is made up of 13 amino acids. Germline CDR1 MNHNS, CDR2 SASEGT. The V gene end was trimmed by 6 bases and the J gene end by 7 bases; junction bases not matched to a gene: 9. CDR3 sequence (DNA): TGTGCCAGCAGCGACTCTCCCGGGGGGGAGCAGTACTTC. This sequence encodes CASSDSPGGEQYF.

The V and J genes are TRBV19 and TRBJ2-7; 7 nucleotides align to TRBD1. CDR3 length equals 14 residues. Per germline, CDR1 LNHDA and CDR2 SQIVND (reference sequence). Trimming removed 7 bases from V and 7 bases from J; junction bases left unmatched: 13. The CDR3 DNA reads as TGTGCCAGTACAGGGGGTTGGTTCGGCGGGGAGCAGTACTTC. Protein product: CASTGGWFGGEQYF.

J is TRBJ2-7 and V is TRBV5-6; D perhaps matches TRBD2 (6 bases). The germline V gene encodes CDR1 SGHDT and CDR2 YYEEEE. This CDR3 has 14 residues. V lost 8 bases and J 3 bases, leaving 18 bases between the germline ends. As DNA, the CDR3 is TGTGCCAGTAGCCGCGGGGCAAATGACTACGAGCAGTACTTC. It translates to CASSRGANDYEQYF.

V gene TRBV27 combines with J gene TRBJ1-4, with 8 bases matching TRBD1. Germline lookup yields CDR1 MNHEY and CDR2 SMNVEV (reference sequence). The CDR3 loop spans 14 amino acids. The V gene end was trimmed by 4 bases and the J gene end by 7 bases; junction bases not matched to a gene: 5. The DNA for the CDR3 is TGTGCCAGCAGTTCCGGACAGGGATTTGAAAAACTGTTTTTT. Protein product: CASSSGQGFEKLFF.

J is TRBJ2-3 and V is TRBV30, with TRBD2 matching over 8 bases. Germline V lookup: CDR1 GTSNPN, CDR2 SVGIG (reference sequence). Losses at the gene ends were 2 bases for V and 4 bases for J; bases not matched to a gene: 14. This CDR3 has 17 amino acids. The CDR3 region has the DNA TGTGCCTGGAGTTTACCGGGACCCCGGGAGGGCCCAGATACGCAGTATTTT. This gives the protein CAWSLPGPREGPDTQYF.

This chain links TRBV5-8 with TRBJ1-2; 9 bases align to TRBD1. Germline V gene data show CDR1 as SGHTS and CDR2 as YDEGEE. CDR3 length: 16 amino acids. V lost 3 bases to trimming and J lost 2 bases; unmatched junction nucleotides: 8. CDR3 sequence: CASSSGQGWGNYGYTF. Written as DNA, the CDR3 is TGTGCCAGCAGCTCGGGACAGGGTTGGGGAAACTATGGCTACACCTTC.

This chain links TRBV5-1 with TRBJ2-7; possibly TRBD2 for D (7 bases). Germline CDR1 SGHRS, CDR2 YFSETQ. The germline V and J ends were trimmed by 2 bases and 4 bases, with 16 bases remaining between them. CDR3 length equals 15 residues. The CDR3 here is CASSFGGGGSYEQYF. CDR3 in DNA: TGCGCCAGCAGCTTTGGTGGGGGGGGCTCATACGAGCAGTACTTC.

The V call is TRBV19, the J call TRBJ2-1; 7 bases are a match to TRBD1. Trimming cost V 3 bases and J 7 bases; bases outside gene matches: 9. Germline assignment: CDR1 LNHDA and CDR2 SQIVND (reference sequence). This CDR3 spans 15 amino acids. This CDR3 reads CASSIDRVRGNEQFF. The CDR3, as DNA: TGTGCCAGTAGTATCGACAGGGTCCGGGGAAATGAGCAGTTCTTC. The variable domain in full, completed from reference TRBV19 and TRBJ2-1, reads DGGITQSPKYLFRKEGQNVTLSCEQNLNHDAMYWYRQDPGQGLRLIYYSQIVNDFQKGDIAEGYSVSREKKESFPLTVTSAQKNPTAFYLCASSIDRVRGNEQFFGPGTRLTVL.

This sequence joins TRBV2 and TRBJ2-7; D is possibly TRBD2 (5 bases). Germline V gives CDR1 SNHLY, CDR2 FYNNEI. Trimming shortened V by 8 bases and J by 4 bases, and 9 bases separated the two germline ends. The CDR3 runs 11 residues. This chain's CDR3 is CASGLAYEQYF. CDR3 in DNA: TGTGCCAGCGGTCTAGCTTACGAGCAGTACTTC.

The chain combines TRBV21-1 with TRBJ2-7; the table's D call TRBD2 went unverified against the DNA. TRBV21-1 is tagged as a pseudogene. The length of the CDR3 is 14 residues. This CDR3 reads CASSNGRRRYEQYF. CDR3 bases: TGTGCCAGCAGCAACGGGAGGCGTCGATACGAGCAGTACTTC.

This chain connects TRBV7-9 to TRBJ2-1; 11 bases align to TRBD2. Germline V gene lookup returns CDR1 SEHNR and CDR2 FQNEAQ (reference sequence). This CDR3 has 16 amino acids. The junction had 6 bases not matched to a gene; V was cut back by 3 bases and J by 5 bases. DNA of the CDR3: TGTGCCAGCAGCTTTTGGCTAGCGGGAGGCGACAATGAGCAGTTCTTC. Amino acid sequence: CASSFWLAGGDNEQFF.

The chain joins TRBV30 to TRBJ2-7, with TRBD1 matching over 8 bases. Unmatched junction bases numbered 6, after V lost 5 bases and J lost 3 bases. CDR1 and CDR2 (germline): GTSNPN, SVGIG (reference sequence). The length of the CDR3 is 13 residues. The CDR3 DNA reads as TGTGCCTGGGAAGGGACAGGCCACTACGAGCAGTACTTC. This sequence encodes CAWEGTGHYEQYF.

This clone showed up just once. The rearrangement uses TRBV30 and TRBJ1-3; 10 nucleotides match TRBD1. The CDR3 is made up of 17 amino acids. J gave up 4 bases and V 1 base, and 10 bases lay outside the gene matches. CDR1 is GTSNPN and CDR2 is SVGIG in the germline V gene (reference sequence). This chain's CDR3 is CAWSAGTGVLSGNTIYF. For the CDR3, the DNA is TGTGCCTGGAGTGCCGGGACAGGGGTGCTCTCGGGAAACACCATATATTTT.

This clone was counted many times. The genes are TRBV5-6 and TRBJ1-2; 7 nucleotides match TRBD1. The CDR3 has 14 amino acids. Germline V gene lookup returns CDR1 SGHDT and CDR2 YYEEEE. Germline trimming cut 6 bases from V and 4 bases from J; bases unmatched to any gene: 9. The CDR3 nucleotides are TGTGCCAGCAACTTAGAGACAGGGTTCTATGGCTACACCTTC. Translated: CASNLETGFYGYTF.